This T cell receptor (beta chain) was captured by sequencing in a study of neoadjuvant nivolumab and ipilimumab in lung cancer. Findings and limits, study-wide: Compared with tumor-adjacent uninvolved lung, resected tumors showed greater richness and clonality.

In this sample, this clone turned up a few times. Its antigen remains unidentified. Sequenced by immunoSEQ multiplex PCR; TCRdb stores in-frame clones only, minus some. This table holds 25,000 to 30,000 clones, 75% to 90% found once. The receptor was isolated from an adult with non-small cell lung cancer. Specimen: tumor tissue, collected after neoadjuvant nivolumab, alone or with ipilimumab, at or shortly before surgery.

The CDR3 loop reads CSVEYWSSGPDTQYF. Written as DNA, the CDR3 is TGCAGCGTTGAATACTGGTCTAGCGGACCCGATACGCAGTATTTT. This chain joins TRBV29-1 and TRBJ2-3, with 7 positions matching TRBD2. The V gene's germline CDR1 is SQVTM and CDR2 ANQGSEA. This CDR3 has 15 amino acids. The V gene end was trimmed by 2 bases and the J gene end by 6 bases; junction bases not matched to a gene: 11.